The entry below describes one T cell receptor (beta chain). The CDR3 has 14 amino acids. V gave up 6 bases and J gave up 9 bases; unmatched junction bases: 7. Per the germline V gene, CDR1 is MNHNY and CDR2 is SVGAGI (reference sequence). These data come from a study of blood T cell repertoires in COVID-19. The method was immunoSEQ multiplex PCR; TCRdb's version includes in-frame clones alone and lacks a portion of them. This table has some 54,000 clones, around 90% appearing once. Sequenced input: peripheral blood. The clonotype was recovered from a man between 60 and 70 years old with acute or convalescent COVID-19. J is TRBJ1-6 and V is TRBV6-6; 8 bases line up with TRBD1. DNA for the CDR3: TGTGCCAGCAGCCCGGACAGGGTTGTTTCACCCCTCCACTTT. It encodes CASSPDRVVSPLHF.